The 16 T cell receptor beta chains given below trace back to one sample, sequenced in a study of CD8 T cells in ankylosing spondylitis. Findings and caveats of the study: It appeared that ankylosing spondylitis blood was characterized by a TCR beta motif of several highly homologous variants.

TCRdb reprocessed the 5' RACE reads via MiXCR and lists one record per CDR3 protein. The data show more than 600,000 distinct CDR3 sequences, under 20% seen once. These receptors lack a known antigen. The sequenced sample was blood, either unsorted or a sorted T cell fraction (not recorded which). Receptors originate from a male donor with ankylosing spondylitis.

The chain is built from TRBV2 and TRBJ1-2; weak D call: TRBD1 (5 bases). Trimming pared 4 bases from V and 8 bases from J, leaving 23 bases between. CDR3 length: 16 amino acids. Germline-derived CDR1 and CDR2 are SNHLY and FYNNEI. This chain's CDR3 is CASSVEAGSPHGGYTF. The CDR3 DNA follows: TGTGCCAGCAGTGTTGAGGCAGGGTCGCCTCATGGGGGCTACACCTTC.

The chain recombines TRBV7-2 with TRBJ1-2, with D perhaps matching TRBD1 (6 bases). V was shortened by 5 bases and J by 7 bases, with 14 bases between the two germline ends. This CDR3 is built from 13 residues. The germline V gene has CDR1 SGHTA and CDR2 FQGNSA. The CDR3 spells CASSEGGPLGYTF. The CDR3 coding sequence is TGTGCCAGCAGCGAAGGGGGTCCTCTTGGCTACACCTTC.

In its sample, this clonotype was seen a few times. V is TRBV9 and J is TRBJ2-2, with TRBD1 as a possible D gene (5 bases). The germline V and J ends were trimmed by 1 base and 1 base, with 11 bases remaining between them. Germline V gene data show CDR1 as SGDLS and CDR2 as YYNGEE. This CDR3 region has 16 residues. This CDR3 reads CASSVQARGNTGELFF. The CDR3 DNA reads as TGTGCCAGCAGCGTACAAGCTAGGGGGAACACCGGGGAGCTGTTTTTT.

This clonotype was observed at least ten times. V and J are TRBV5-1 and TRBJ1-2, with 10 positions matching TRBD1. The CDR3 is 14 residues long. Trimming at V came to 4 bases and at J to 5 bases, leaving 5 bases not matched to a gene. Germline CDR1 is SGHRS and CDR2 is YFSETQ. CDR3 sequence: CASSLGDRGYGYTF. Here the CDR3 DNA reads TGCGCCAGCAGCCTAGGGGACAGGGGTTATGGCTACACCTTC. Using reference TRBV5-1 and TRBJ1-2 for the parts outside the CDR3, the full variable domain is KAGVTQTPRYLIKTRGQQVTLSCSPISGHRSVSWYQQTPGQGLQFLFEYFSETQRNKGNFPGRFSGRQFSNSRSEMNVSTLELGDSALYLCASSLGDRGYGYTFGSGTRLTVV.

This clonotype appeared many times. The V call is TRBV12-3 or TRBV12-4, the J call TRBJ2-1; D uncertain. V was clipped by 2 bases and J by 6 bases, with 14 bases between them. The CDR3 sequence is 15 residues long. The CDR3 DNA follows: TGTGCCAGCAGTTTATTTGGGGAAATGGGCAATGAGCAGTTCTTC. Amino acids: CASSLFGEMGNEQFF.

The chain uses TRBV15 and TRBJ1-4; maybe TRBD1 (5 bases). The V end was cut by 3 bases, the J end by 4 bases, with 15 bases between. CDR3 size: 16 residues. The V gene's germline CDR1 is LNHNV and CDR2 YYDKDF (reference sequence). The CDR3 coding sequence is TGTGCCACCAGCAGTGGGGTAGCGGGACGTAATGAAAAACTGTTTTTT. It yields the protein CATSSGVAGRNEKLFF.

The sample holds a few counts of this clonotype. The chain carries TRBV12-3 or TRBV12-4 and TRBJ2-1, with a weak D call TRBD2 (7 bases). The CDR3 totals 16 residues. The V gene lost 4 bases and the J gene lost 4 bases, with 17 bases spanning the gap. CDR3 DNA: TGTGCCAGCAGTTCTCTTAGGCGGGGGCCGTACAATGAGCAGTTCTTC. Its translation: CASSSLRRGPYNEQFF.

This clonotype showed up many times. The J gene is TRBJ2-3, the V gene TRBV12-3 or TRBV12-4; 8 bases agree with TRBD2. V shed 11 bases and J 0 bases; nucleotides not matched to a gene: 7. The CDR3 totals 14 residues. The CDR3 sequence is CAGGPGGSTDTQYF. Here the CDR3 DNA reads TGTGCCGGAGGCCCGGGAGGGAGCACAGATACGCAGTATTTT.

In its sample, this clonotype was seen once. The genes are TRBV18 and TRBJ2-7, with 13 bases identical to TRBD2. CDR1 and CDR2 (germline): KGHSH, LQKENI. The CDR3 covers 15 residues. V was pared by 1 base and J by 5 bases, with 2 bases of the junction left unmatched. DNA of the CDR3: TGTGCCAGCTCACCACGGACTAGCGGGGGCAACGAGCAGTACTTC. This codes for CASSPRTSGGNEQYF.

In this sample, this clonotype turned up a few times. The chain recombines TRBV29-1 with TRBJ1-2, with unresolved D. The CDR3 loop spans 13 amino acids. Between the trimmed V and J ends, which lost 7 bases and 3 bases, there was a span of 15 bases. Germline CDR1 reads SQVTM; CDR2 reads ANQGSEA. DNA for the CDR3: TGCAGCGCCCACCTCACGGAGGACTATGGCTACACCTTC. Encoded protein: CSAHLTEDYGYTF.

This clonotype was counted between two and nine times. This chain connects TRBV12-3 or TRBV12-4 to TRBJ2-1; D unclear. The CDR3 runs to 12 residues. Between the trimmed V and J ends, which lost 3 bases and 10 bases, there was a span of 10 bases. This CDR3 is CASSFVHREQFF. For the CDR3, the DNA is TGTGCCAGCAGTTTCGTTCATCGAGAGCAGTTCTTC.

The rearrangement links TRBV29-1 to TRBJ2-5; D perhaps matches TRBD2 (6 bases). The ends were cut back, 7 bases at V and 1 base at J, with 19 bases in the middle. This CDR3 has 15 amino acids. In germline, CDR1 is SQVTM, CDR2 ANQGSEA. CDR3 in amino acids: CSAPPSDGTQETQYF. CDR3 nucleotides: TGCAGCGCCCCTCCTAGCGACGGAACCCAAGAGACCCAGTACTTC.

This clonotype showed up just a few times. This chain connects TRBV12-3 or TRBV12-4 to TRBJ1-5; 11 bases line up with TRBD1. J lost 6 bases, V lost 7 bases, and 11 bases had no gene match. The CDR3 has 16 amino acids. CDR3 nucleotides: TGTGCCAGCACTCCCTCGGGGACAGGGGGTAGTCAGCCCCAGCATTTT. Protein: CASTPSGTGGSQPQHF.

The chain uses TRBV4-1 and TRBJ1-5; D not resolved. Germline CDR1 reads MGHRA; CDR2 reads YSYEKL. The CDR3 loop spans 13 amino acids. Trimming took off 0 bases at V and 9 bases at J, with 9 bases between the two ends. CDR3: CASSQDQGLPQHF. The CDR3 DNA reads TGCGCCAGCAGCCAAGATCAAGGGCTGCCCCAGCATTTT.

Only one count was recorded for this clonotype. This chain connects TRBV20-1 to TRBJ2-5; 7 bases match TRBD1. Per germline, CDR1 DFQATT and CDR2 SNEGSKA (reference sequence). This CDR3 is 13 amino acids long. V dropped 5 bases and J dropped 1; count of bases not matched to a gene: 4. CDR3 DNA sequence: TGCAGTGCTCCGGACAGGAGCCAAGAGACCCAGTACTTC. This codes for CSAPDRSQETQYF.

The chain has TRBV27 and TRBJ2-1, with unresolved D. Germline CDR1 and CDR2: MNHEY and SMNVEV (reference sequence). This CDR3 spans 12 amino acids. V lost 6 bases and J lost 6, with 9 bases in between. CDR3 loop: CASSYLFNEQFF. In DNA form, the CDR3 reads TGTGCCAGCAGCTATCTCTTCAATGAGCAGTTCTTC.